The subject of this entry is one T cell receptor beta chain. As yet, its antigen is unknown. The data are from a study of T cell responses to AZD1222 COVID-19 vaccine. Study-wide findings and caveats: The CD4 TCRs associated with vaccination extended across spike and predominated at 160-218 and 743-854. Unmutated regions of variants are reportedly targeted by nearly half of spike-specific TCRs. Clonal diversity was possibly underestimated; the donors were predominantly white British and more often female.

This table comes from immunoSEQ multiplex PCR, and its TCRdb copy is limited to in-frame clones, with some not included. The sample comprises 200,000 to 250,000 clones, roughly 94% of which are singletons, and about 1.5% rests with the top ten. Per germline, CDR1 DFQATT and CDR2 SNEGSKA (reference sequence). The CDR3 contains 11 residues. V lost 0 bases, J lost 6 bases, and 3 bases lay in between. The starting material was peripheral blood, obtained 28 days after the second dose of the MenACWY control vaccine. The chain carries TRBV20-1 and TRBJ1-3; unclear D gene. The source is an adult who received the MenACWY meningococcal vaccine as a control. The CDR3 region is CSARDENTIYF. DNA for the CDR3: TGCAGTGCTAGAGACGAAAACACCATATATTTT.